Below are 29 T cell receptor beta chains sequenced from a single sample in a study of cytomegalovirus exposure and HLA in healthy donors. PCR used 60 Vbeta primers and 13 Jbeta primers. Clones were read by immunoSEQ multiplex PCR, and TCRdb kept only the in-frame ones, dropping some. The sample gives approximately 150,000 clones, 80% of which show up once; 2.9% is in the top ten. Input material: PBMCs. These receptors all stem from a woman aged 30 to 39 in good health and CMV-seronegative.

The rearrangement links TRBV5-1 to TRBJ1-1; 7 bases fit TRBD1. J was trimmed by 3 bases and V by 4 bases; bases with no gene match: 6. The CDR3 sequence is 14 residues long. The germline gives CDR1 SGHRS, CDR2 YFSETQ. CDR3: CASSRTGQDTEAFF. The CDR3 DNA follows: TGCGCCAGCAGCCGGACAGGACAGGACACTGAAGCTTTCTTT.

There are a few counts of this clone. This chain uses TRBV4-1 with TRBJ1-4, with D perhaps TRBD1 (6 bases). Trimming took off 5 bases at V and 8 bases at J, with 18 bases between the two ends. The CDR3 runs to 15 residues. The V gene's germline CDR1 is MGHRA and CDR2 YSYEKL. The DNA of the CDR3 is TGCGCCAGCAGCGCGCTCCACAGGGCCGGGGAAAAACTGTTTTTT. Translation: CASSALHRAGEKLFF.

This sequence joins TRBV30 and TRBJ2-7, with D maybe TRBD1 (6 bases). CDR1 and CDR2 (germline): GTSNPN, SVGIG (reference sequence). The V and J ends lost 2 bases and 0 bases respectively, with 8 bases between them. The CDR3 contains 13 residues. The CDR3 DNA sequence: TGTGCCTGGAGTAGGGACAACTCCTACGAGCAGTACTTC. Amino acid sequence: CAWSRDNSYEQYF.

V usage is TRBV5-1 and J usage is TRBJ2-1; TRBD1 aligns across 10 bases. The CDR3 is 15 amino acids. V gave up 2 bases and J gave up 4 bases; unmatched junction bases: 3. Germline V lookup: CDR1 SGHRS, CDR2 YFSETQ. The CDR3 region is CASSFDRGHYNEQFF. The CDR3 DNA reads TGCGCCAGCAGCTTCGACAGGGGGCATTACAATGAGCAGTTCTTC.

The CDR3 region has the DNA TGTGCCAGCAGCCGAGCGGGAGTCGGCACCGGGGAGCTGTTTTTT. Amino acid sequence: CASSRAGVGTGELFF. The genes are TRBV11-2 and TRBJ2-2; 8 bases are a match to TRBD2. The CDR3 runs to 15 residues. Trimming at V came to 5 bases and at J to 4 bases, leaving 6 bases not matched to a gene. Germline CDR1 and CDR2: SGHAT and FQNNGV.

The chain couples TRBV30 to TRBJ2-4, with D unclear. Trimming cost V 1 base and J 0 bases, with 13 bases left between them. The CDR3 totals 16 residues. Germline CDR1 and CDR2: GTSNPN and SVGIG (reference sequence). CDR3 loop: CAWSAGVLVAKNIQYF. CDR3 nucleotide sequence: TGTGCCTGGAGTGCCGGAGTTTTGGTAGCCAAAAACATTCAGTACTTC. Filled out from reference TRBV30 and TRBJ2-4, the complete variable domain reads SQTIHQWPATLVQPVGSPLSLECTVEGTSNPNLYWYRQAAGRGLQLLFYSVGIGQISSEVPQNLSASRPQDRQFILSSKKLLLSDSGFYLCAWSAGVLVAKNIQYFGAGTRLSVL.

This clone was detected a few times. V is TRBV5-1 and J is TRBJ1-4; D is possibly TRBD1 (6 bases). Trimming left V 2 bases short and J 2 bases short, with 16 bases between. This CDR3 spans 17 amino acids. The germline V gene has CDR1 SGHRS and CDR2 YFSETQ. CDR3 in amino acids: CASSLHGLGATNEKLFF. The CDR3 DNA is TGCGCCAGCAGCTTACACGGACTGGGGGCGACTAATGAAAAACTGTTTTTT.

The rearrangement links TRBV15 to TRBJ1-4; 7 positions match TRBD1. CDR1 LNHNV and CDR2 YYDKDF come from the germline V gene (reference sequence). After removal of 1 base from V and 8 bases from J, the junction contained 10 bases not matched to a gene. CDR3 size: 16 residues. CDR3 sequence (DNA): TGTGCCACCAGCAGAGGAAGTAACAGGGGCGACGAAAAACTGTTTTTT. It encodes CATSRGSNRGDEKLFF.

The chain has TRBV29-1 and TRBJ2-1; 7 nucleotides line up with TRBD2. The CDR3 length is 15 residues. CDR1 SQVTM and CDR2 ANQGSEA come from the germline V gene. V was clipped by 2 bases and J by 0 bases; unmatched bases: 4. The CDR3 is CSVERLAFSYNEQFF. The CDR3 nucleotides are TGCAGCGTTGAAAGACTAGCCTTCTCCTACAATGAGCAGTTCTTC.

The chain recombines TRBV5-8 with TRBJ1-1, with D uncertain. Per germline, CDR1 SGHTS and CDR2 YDEGEE. The CDR3 has 12 residues. The V end lost 5 bases, the J end lost 2 bases, and 7 bases lay between the germline ends. The CDR3 DNA sequence: TGTGCCAGCAGGGCGGGAAACACTGAAGCTTTCTTT. Amino acid sequence: CASRAGNTEAFF. Based on the CDR3 plus reference TRBV5-8 and TRBJ1-1, the full variable domain is EAGVTQSPTHLIKTRGQQATLRCSPISGHTSVYWYQQALGLGLQFLLWYDEGEERNRGNFPPRFSGRQFPNYSSELNVNALELEDSALYLCASRAGNTEAFFGQGTRLTVV.

V usage is TRBV5-3 and J usage is TRBJ2-1, with D possibly being TRBD1 (7 bases). TRBV5-3 is noted as an ORF with a role that remains uncertain. V dropped 0 bases and J dropped 6 bases, with 16 bases sitting between them. The CDR3 is 16 amino acids. In DNA, the CDR3 is TGTGCCAGAAGCTTGGCCGGGCACAGGGGAGGCAATGAGCAGTTCTTC. Amino acid sequence: CARSLAGHRGGNEQFF.

CDR3 region: CASRGPGGGPLHF. For the CDR3, the DNA is TGTGCAAGCAGGGGACCGGGGGGTGGTCCCCTCCACTTT. The chain recombines TRBV12-2 with TRBJ1-6. TRBV12-2 is a listed pseudogene. The CDR3 is made up of 13 amino acids.

Written as DNA, the CDR3 is TGTGCCTGGAGCCCTTTGGGGGAGGACCCCACAGATACGCAGTATTTT. Translating gives CAWSPLGEDPTDTQYF. V is TRBV30 and J is TRBJ2-3; perhaps TRBD2 as D (6 bases). The CDR3 covers 16 residues. Trimming removed 3 bases at V and 2 bases at J, with 18 bases between. Germline V gives CDR1 GTSNPN, CDR2 SVGIG (reference sequence).

This clone has a single count. CDR3 DNA: TGCAGCGGTGTAGAAGGGGGTTACACCGGGGAGCTGTTTTTT. Translation: CSGVEGGYTGELFF. V and J are TRBV29-1 and TRBJ2-2, with TRBD1 as a possible D gene (6 bases). Germline V gene sequence: CDR1 SQVTM, CDR2 ANQGSEA. V was shortened by 7 bases and J by 3 bases, with 15 bases between the two germline ends. CDR3 length: 14 amino acids.

The gene calls are TRBV10-3 and TRBJ2-5; 9 bases line up with TRBD1. V dropped 4 bases and J dropped 5; count of bases not matched to a gene: 8. Germline CDR1 is ENHRY and CDR2 is SYGVKD. The CDR3 loop spans 15 amino acids. The CDR3 protein is CAISGSGQGRETQYF. The CDR3 nucleotides read TGTGCCATCAGTGGATCCGGACAGGGGCGGGAGACCCAGTACTTC.

CDR3: CASSIMDSSEKLFF. The DNA for the CDR3 is TGTGCCAGTAGTATTATGGACAGCAGTGAAAAACTGTTTTTT. The chain combines TRBV19 with TRBJ1-4; tentatively, D is TRBD1 (6 bases). The CDR3 covers 14 residues. The germline V and J ends were trimmed by 3 bases and 7 bases, with 12 bases remaining between them. The germline CDR1 and CDR2 sequences are LNHDA and SQIVND (reference sequence). The complete variable domain, with remaining parts taken from reference TRBV19 and TRBJ1-4, reads DGGITQSPKYLFRKEGQNVTLSCEQNLNHDAMYWYRQDPGQGLRLIYYSQIVNDFQKGDIAEGYSVSREKKESFPLTVTSAQKNPTAFYLCASSIMDSSEKLFFGSGTQLSVL.

The sample holds a few counts of this clone. This chain links TRBV6-1 with TRBJ2-1; the match to TRBD1 covers 8 bases. V lost 5 bases to trimming and J lost 6 bases; unmatched junction nucleotides: 6. Germline values: CDR1 MNHNS, CDR2 SASEGT. The CDR3 totals 14 residues. The CDR3 reads CASSWGQESNEQFF. CDR3 nucleotide sequence: TGTGCCAGCAGTTGGGGACAGGAGAGCAATGAGCAGTTCTTC.

The DNA for the CDR3 is TGTGCCAGCAGTGTAGATATAGATACGCAGTATTTT. It encodes CASSVDIDTQYF. The chain combines TRBV2 with TRBJ2-3; D gene ambiguous. V lost 4 bases, J lost 5 bases, and 7 bases lay in between. Germline V gene lookup returns CDR1 SNHLY and CDR2 FYNNEI. There are 12 residues in the CDR3. Full variable domain (rest looked up from reference TRBV2 and TRBJ2-3): EPEVTQTPSHQVTQMGQEVILRCVPISNHLYFYWYRQILGQKVEFLVSFYNNEISEKSEIFDDQFSVERPDGSNFTLKIRSTKLEDSAMYFCASSVDIDTQYFGPGTRLTVL.

The chain uses TRBV28 and TRBJ1-4; weak D call: TRBD1 (6 bases). V was cut by 2 bases and J by 8 bases, with 18 bases left in between. The germline V gene has CDR1 MDHEN and CDR2 SYDVKM. The CDR3 is made up of 16 amino acids. The CDR3 DNA reads as TGTGCCAGCAGTTTACCTGGTAGCTGGACAGACGAAAAACTGTTTTTT. Translating gives CASSLPGSWTDEKLFF.

The chain employs TRBV15 and TRBJ1-1, with TRBD1 as a possible D gene (5 bases). The germline V gene encodes CDR1 LNHNV and CDR2 YYDKDF (reference sequence). The CDR3 is made up of 14 amino acids. Trimming left V 1 base short and J 4 bases short, with 10 bases between. The CDR3 reads CATSRGRVGTEAFF. The CDR3 DNA reads as TGTGCCACCAGCAGAGGCAGGGTAGGCACTGAAGCTTTCTTT.

The V call is TRBV4-1, the J call TRBJ2-2; 7 bases align to TRBD2. This CDR3 is built from 15 residues. CDR1 MGHRA and CDR2 YSYEKL come from the germline V gene. V dropped 6 bases and J dropped 5; count of bases not matched to a gene: 9. DNA of the CDR3: TGCGCCAGCAGGAATTTGGGAGGGGCGACCGGGGAGCTGTTTTTT. It is translated as CASRNLGGATGELFF.

The CDR3 nucleotides are TGTGCCTGGACTGAAAACAGGGAATATGGCTACACCTTC. Translated: CAWTENREYGYTF. The chain joins TRBV30 to TRBJ1-2, with D maybe TRBD1 (6 bases). This CDR3 spans 13 amino acids. The V gene's germline CDR1 is GTSNPN and CDR2 SVGIG (reference sequence). The V end was cut by 4 bases, the J end by 5 bases, with 14 bases between.

The genes are TRBV28 and TRBJ1-2, with 7 bases lining up with TRBD1. The CDR3 spans 13 residues. The germline V gene encodes CDR1 MDHEN and CDR2 SYDVKM. J lost 4 bases, V lost 2 bases, and 1 base had no gene match. The CDR3 is CASSLNRGYGYTF. In nucleotides, the CDR3 is TGTGCCAGCAGTTTAAACAGGGGCTATGGCTACACCTTC.

This sequence joins TRBV4-3 and TRBJ1-1; possible D gene TRBD1, 5 bases. The V and J ends lost 0 bases and 5 bases respectively, with 13 bases between them. CDR1 LGHNA and CDR2 YSLEER come from the germline V gene. This CDR3 has 15 amino acids. CDR3 residues: CASSQDRYGGTEAFF. The CDR3 region has the DNA TGCGCCAGCAGCCAAGATCGGTATGGGGGGACTGAAGCTTTCTTT.

This CDR3 reads CATSPRDQPQHF. The CDR3 nucleotides read TGTGCCACCTCCCCTAGAGATCAGCCCCAGCATTTT. The rearrangement joins TRBV19 to TRBJ1-5, with D hard to call. Trimming took off 10 bases at V and 5 bases at J, with 12 bases between the two ends. From germline, CDR1 is LNHDA and CDR2 SQIVND (reference sequence). The CDR3 is 12 residues long.

The chain carries TRBV5-1 and TRBJ2-7, with 7 bases matching TRBD1. The germline V gene has CDR1 SGHRS and CDR2 YFSETQ. V lost 4 bases, J lost 7 bases, and 14 bases stayed unmatched. The CDR3 has 15 residues. The CDR3 reads CASSQTGIPSTEQYF. In DNA form, the CDR3 reads TGCGCCAGCAGCCAGACAGGGATCCCCTCTACGGAGCAGTACTTC.

The gene calls are TRBV19 and TRBJ2-7; 7 nucleotides align to TRBD1. The CDR3 runs to 15 residues. The germline gives CDR1 LNHDA, CDR2 SQIVND (reference sequence). Unmatched junction bases numbered 5, after V lost 3 bases and J lost 0 bases. The CDR3 DNA reads TGTGCCAGTAGTATTCAGACAGGGAGCTCCTACGAGCAGTACTTC. This gives the protein CASSIQTGSSYEQYF.

This clone occurred a few times. V and J are TRBV2 and TRBJ2-1; 9 positions match TRBD1. Germline V gives CDR1 SNHLY, CDR2 FYNNEI. J was trimmed by 2 bases and V by 4 bases; bases with no gene match: 6. The CDR3 is 16 amino acids. Here the CDR3 reads CASSADRGGPYNEQFF. The CDR3 DNA sequence: TGTGCCAGCAGTGCCGACAGGGGGGGACCCTACAATGAGCAGTTCTTC.

The gene calls are TRBV28 and TRBJ2-1; D not resolved. Looked up from germline, CDR1 is MDHEN and CDR2 is SYDVKM. V lost 4 bases and J lost 3, with 16 bases in between. The CDR3 length is 16 residues. The CDR3 reads CASSSPASYGYNEQFF. The CDR3, as DNA: TGTGCCAGCAGTTCCCCCGCATCCTATGGCTACAATGAGCAGTTCTTC.